The rows below give T cell receptor beta chains drawn from one sample of a study of T cells in pancreatic ductal adenocarcinoma. Repertoires were generated with immunoSEQ multiplex PCR, while TCRdb's copy carries only in-frame clones and drops some. The sample holds 97,000 or so clones, roughly 96% seen once. The sample consisted of PBMCs. The receptors stem from a human donor with pancreatic ductal adenocarcinoma. The CDR3 runs from the conserved cysteine through the conserved F or W. The D gene is left open where the match is weak.

V gene,D gene,CDR3 length,J gene,CDR3 DNA,CDR3 protein
TRBV5-1,-,14,TRBJ2-2,TGCGCCAGCAGCCCGGGAGACAGCACCGGGGAGCTGTTTTTT,CASSPGDSTGELFF
TRBV7-3,-,15,TRBJ1-3,TGTGCCAGCAGCTTAAACGCGGGGTTCGGAAACACCATATATTTT,CASSLNAGFGNTIYF
TRBV30,-,15,TRBJ2-5,TGTGCCTGGAGTGTACGCCGGGGGTATGAGGAGACCCAGTACTTC,CAWSVRRGYEETQYF
TRBV6-5,TRBD2,16,TRBJ2-3,TGTGCCAGCAGTTACTCGCTAGCGGGAGGGCAAGCTACGCAGTATTTT,CASSYSLAGGQATQYF
TRBV18,-,14,TRBJ2-7,TGTGCCAGCTCACCACTGGACAGACCATACGAGCAGTACTTC,CASSPLDRPYEQYF
TRBV11-2,-,13,TRBJ2-2,TGTGCCAGCAGCTTAGTGGCTCCCGGGGAGCTGTTTTTT,CASSLVAPGELFF
TRBV19,TRBD2,14,TRBJ2-3,TGTGCCAGTACAAAGCGGGATGGCACAGATACGCAGTATTTT,CASTKRDGTDTQYF
TRBV7-3,-,14,TRBJ1-2,TGTGCCAGCAGCCCGGGGGGGGACGAACGTGGCTACACCTTC,CASSPGGDERGYTF
TRBV30,TRBD2,14,TRBJ2-7,TGTGCCTGGAGCAGACTAGCGGGAGGAGGCGAGCAGTACTTC,CAWSRLAGGGEQYF
TRBV15,-,16,TRBJ2-4,TGTGCCACCAGCAGTGGTTTGATCGCGGGATCAAACATTCAGTACTTC,CATSSGLIAGSNIQYF
TRBV30,-,12,TRBJ2-2,TGTGCCTGGGCCCTGGGGGGTTTGGAGCTGTTTTTT,CAWALGGLELFF
TRBV6-5,-,12,TRBJ1-1,TGTGCCAGCGCAGGGACAAACACTGAAGCTTTCTTT,CASAGTNTEAFF
TRBV9,TRBD2,16,TRBJ2-3,TGTGCCAGCAGCGCACTAGCGGGAGTGGGGACAGATACGCAGTATTTT,CASSALAGVGTDTQYF
TRBV5-4,-,15,TRBJ2-1,TGTGCCAGCAGCTTGGCTCCAGGACTTTACAATGAGCAGTTCTTC,CASSLAPGLYNEQFF